This T cell receptor beta chain was sequenced during a study of T cell clones after liver transplantation. At the level of the study: Liver transplant recipients had immunosuppression withdrawal attempted within 2 years. Post-transplant blood was tracked for graft-donor-reactive T cell clones identified in a pre-transplant mixed lymphocyte reaction. Until 12-24 months post-transplant, subjects got standard immunosuppression and no induction.

Germline V gene data show CDR1 as SGHAT and CDR2 as FQNNGV. The CDR3 contains 15 residues. V trimming: 2 bases; J trimming: 3 bases; junction bases outside the gene matches: 2. Libraries were prepared by immunoSEQ multiplex PCR; TCRdb keeps only in-frame clonotypes and omits some of them. Of 70,000 to 80,000 clones detected, 90% appear once; the ten largest clones hold approximately 2.5%. Thawed unstimulated PBMCs were FACS-sorted by CD3, CD4 and CD8 into two populations. The material was CD4+ T cells from blood, obtained before liver transplant. V is TRBV11-2 and J is TRBJ1-3, with 9 bases matching TRBD1. This TCR derives from a human donor who received a liver transplant. CDR3 DNA sequence: TGTGCCAGCAGCTTAACAGGGGGCCTTGGAAACACCATATATTTT. This sequence encodes CASSLTGGLGNTIYF.